The rows below give T cell receptor beta chains drawn from one sample of a study of blood T cell repertoires in COVID-19. Measured with immunoSEQ multiplex PCR; TCRdb has only the in-frame clones, and not every one. Among 350,000 to 450,000 clones listed, more than 85% were seen once. The material sequenced was peripheral blood. All receptors come from a human donor in a cohort sampled during active COVID-19. Each CDR3 is given with its conserved first and last residue. A D gene is named only where the DNA matches it firmly. Rows may omit the clone size; those that give it use once, few, many or a size class.

15	-	-	TRBV7-2	TRBJ1-5	TGTGCCAGCAGCTTAGGCATCGGGAGCAATCAGCCCCAGCATTTT	CASSLGIGSNQPQHF
17	-	TRBD2	TRBV3-1/TRBV3-2	TRBJ2-1	TGTGCCAGCAGCCTAGATCCCTCTAGCGGGGGTTTTGTTGAGCAGTTCTTC	CASSLDPSSGGFVEQFF
14	-	TRBD2	TRBV10-3	TRBJ2-7	TGTGCCATCAGTCGGCTAGCGGACAACTACGAGCAGTACTTC	CAISRLADNYEQYF
13	-	-	TRBV7-5	TRBJ1-1	TGTGCCAGAAGCTTTTCAGGGCTATCTGAAGCTTTCTTT	CARSFSGLSEAFF
15	-	TRBD1	TRBV6-6	TRBJ2-3	TGTGCCAGCGACCAACAGGGGGCAGCGATGGATACGCAGTATTTT	CASDQQGAAMDTQYF
12	-	-	TRBV29-1	TRBJ2-1	TGCAGCGGGGGGTACTCCTACAATGAGCAGTTCTTC	CSGGYSYNEQFF
15	once	TRBD2	TRBV19	TRBJ2-3	TGTGCCAGTGGCGTGATAGCGGGAGGGAGTGATACGCAGTATTTT	CASGVIAGGSDTQYF
15	-	TRBD1	TRBV27	TRBJ1-6	TGTGCCAGCAGGCCCGGACAGGGGATAAATTCACCCCTCCACTTT	CASRPGQGINSPLHF
16	once	TRBD1	TRBV18	TRBJ1-3	TGTGCCAGCTCACCCTCGTGGACAGGGACTGGAAACACCATATATTTT	CASSPSWTGTGNTIYF
15	-	TRBD2	TRBV29-1	TRBJ2-3	TGCAGCGTTGAGTTAGCGGGGGGACGGACAGATACGCAGTATTTT	CSVELAGGRTDTQYF
14	few	TRBD1	TRBV9	TRBJ1-2	TGTGCCAGCAGTAAACTCGGGACAGCGTATGGCTACACCTTC	CASSKLGTAYGYTF
14	-	-	TRBV9	TRBJ1-6	TGTGCCAGCAGTGACATGAAGATGTATTCACCCCTCCACTTT	CASSDMKMYSPLHF
16	few	TRBD2	TRBV14	TRBJ2-1	TGTGCCAGCAGCCAGGAGAACGGGAGGGCCCGGAATGAGCAGTTCTTC	CASSQENGRARNEQFF
14	-	TRBD2	TRBV10-2	TRBJ2-3	TGCGCCAGCAGTTTAGCGGGAGGGTCAGATACGCAGTATTTT	CASSLAGGSDTQYF
14	-	-	TRBV6-5	TRBJ2-1	TGTGCCAGCCGAGAGTCGATCTCCTACAATGAGCAGTTCTTC	CASRESISYNEQFF
15	-	-	TRBV7-9	TRBJ2-1	TGTGCCAGCAAGGGATGGGAGCGTCCCACCAATGAGCAGTTCTTC	CASKGWERPTNEQFF
13	-	-	TRBV15	TRBJ2-1	TGTGCCACCAGCGAAAACCGGGTCGATGAGCAGTTCTTC	CATSENRVDEQFF
17	-	-	TRBV6-1	TRBJ1-2	TGTGCCAGCAGTGGGGGCAGGATTGGCAAAACTAACTATGGCTACACCTTC	CASSGGRIGKTNYGYTF
16	once	TRBD1	TRBV6-2/TRBV6-3	TRBJ2-7	TGTGCCAGCAGCCCGCCCCGACAGGGGTCGGGTTACGAGCAGTACTTC	CASSPPRQGSGYEQYF
15	once	-	TRBV4-1	TRBJ1-2	TGCGCCAGCAGCCCCCCCCCTCGGTGGAGGCATGGCTACACCTTC	CASSPPPRWRHGYTF
16	-	-	TRBV23-1	TRBJ1-2	TGCGCCAGCAGTCGAACCCCCGTGGGCTGTAACTATGGCTACACCTTC	CASSRTPVGCNYGYTF
15	-	-	TRBV5-5	TRBJ1-1	TGTGCCAGCAGCTTGGGGGCTGGGTCGAACACTGAAGCTTTCTTT	CASSLGAGSNTEAFF
17	-	TRBD1	TRBV24-1	TRBJ2-2	TGTGCCACCAGTGATTTATGGACAGGGGATCGCACCGGGGAGCTGTTTTTT	CATSDLWTGDRTGELFF
12	-	TRBD2	TRBV6-6	TRBJ2-7	TGTGCCAGCAGCCTTGGCGGGAGGGAGCAGTACTTC	CASSLGGREQYF
14	once	-	TRBV4-1	TRBJ2-3	TGCGCCAGCAGCCTCGAGGAGGGCTCAGATACGCAGTATTTT	CASSLEEGSDTQYF
15	-	-	TRBV6-5	TRBJ1-6	TGTGCCAGCAGCCAATTTAGCCTCCCATCTTCACCCCTCCACTTT	CASSQFSLPSSPLHF
11	-	TRBD1	TRBV28	TRBJ1-1	TGTGCCAGCAGCTCAGACAGGGGAGCTTTCTTT	CASSSDRGAFF
16	-	TRBD1	TRBV7-3	TRBJ2-3	TGTGCCAGCAGCCAAGGGACAGGGGGTAGGTTGGATACGCAGTATTTT	CASSQGTGGRLDTQYF
16	few	-	TRBV4-1	TRBJ1-5	TGCGCCAGCAGCCAACCCGTGAGAGGGAACAATCAGCCCCAGCATTTT	CASSQPVRGNNQPQHF
17	-	TRBD2	TRBV19	TRBJ2-1	TGTGCCAGTAGTACCGCCGGTTGGCGGGAGCGTAGGAATGAGCAGTTCTTC	CASSTAGWRERRNEQFF
15	-	-	TRBV24-1	TRBJ1-3	TGTGCCACTTATGCCAGGGCCCTCTCTGGAAACACCATATATTTT	CATYARALSGNTIYF
13	-	-	TRBV19	TRBJ2-7	TGTGCCAGTAGTAAGAAGGGGGTCTACGAGCAGTACTTC	CASSKKGVYEQYF
16	-	-	TRBV3-1/TRBV3-2	TRBJ2-4	TGTGCCAGCAGCCCTTCCGCCGGGGTAACCAAAAACATTCAGTACTTC	CASSPSAGVTKNIQYF
15	-	TRBD1	TRBV30	TRBJ2-3	TGTGCCTGGAGTGTAGGGACAGGGGCAGCAGATACGCAGTATTTT	CAWSVGTGAADTQYF
13	-	-	TRBV29-1	TRBJ1-1	TGCAGCGTTTTCTCAGGCGCGAACACTGAAGCTTTCTTT	CSVFSGANTEAFF
12	-	-	TRBV7-9	TRBJ2-5	TGTGCCAGCAGCCCCAGCCAAGAGACCCAGTACTTC	CASSPSQETQYF
15	once	TRBD1	TRBV7-3	TRBJ1-2	TGTGCCAGCAGCTTACGGCCAGGGGGCGCCCATGGCTACACCTTC	CASSLRPGGAHGYTF
15	-	TRBD1	TRBV30	TRBJ1-3	TGTGCCTGGAGTGATCAGGGGGCCGGTGGAAACACCATATATTTT	CAWSDQGAGGNTIYF
13	-	-	TRBV2	TRBJ1-1	TGTGCCAGCAGTGTGAGGTTGGACACTGAAGCTTTCTTT	CASSVRLDTEAFF
11	-	-	TRBV7-6	TRBJ2-3	TGTGCTACCCGAGGCCCAGATACGCAGTATTTT	CATRGPDTQYF
14	-	-	TRBV21-1	TRBJ2-5	TGTGCCCTCCAGCGGCCACCGGTCCAAGAGACCCAGTACTTC	CALQRPPVQETQYF
14	-	-	TRBV3-1/TRBV3-2	TRBJ1-2	TGTGCCAGCAGCCTTCAGGGGAGAGGGTATGGCTACACCTTC	CASSLQGRGYGYTF
12	-	TRBD1	TRBV27	TRBJ1-1	TGTGCCAGCAGGCGACAGGGGAGCGTAGCTTTCTTT	CASRRQGSVAFF
14	-	-	TRBV6-1	TRBJ1-2	TGTGCCAGCAGTGAATCAGCAGGGCTGGCTGGCTACACCTTC	CASSESAGLAGYTF
14	-	TRBD1	TRBV6-5	TRBJ1-2	TGTGCCAGCAGAAGGGACAGGGGGTACTATGGCTACACCTTC	CASRRDRGYYGYTF
12	-	-	TRBV12-3/TRBV12-4	TRBJ1-2	TGTGCCAGCAGTCAGGACAGCTATGGCTACACCTTC	CASSQDSYGYTF
15	-	-	TRBV28	TRBJ1-3	TGTGCCAGCAGTTTGGGGGGGTACTCTGGAAACACCATATATTTT	CASSLGGYSGNTIYF
14	-	-	TRBV2	TRBJ2-1	TGTGCCAGCAGTGACTTGAACTTCTACAATGAGCAGTTCTTC	CASSDLNFYNEQFF
14	-	-	TRBV9	TRBJ1-2	TGTGCCAGCAGCGTAGGGCAGGGGTTCTATGGCTACACCTTC	CASSVGQGFYGYTF
16	-	TRBD2	TRBV30	TRBJ2-5	TGTGCCTGGAGTGTACGGGGTAGCGGGGCGGGGGAGACCCAGTACTTC	CAWSVRGSGAGETQYF
16	-	-	TRBV11-2	TRBJ2-2	TGTGCCAGCAGCTTAGGTGTGCAGGGCTCGTCCGGGGAGCTGTTTTTT	CASSLGVQGSSGELFF
18	-	TRBD2	TRBV7-9	TRBJ2-7	TGTGCCAGCAGCTTGGTTAGGGCTAGCGGTCCTAGCTCCTACGAGCAGTACTTC	CASSLVRASGPSSYEQYF
18	-	TRBD2	TRBV19	TRBJ2-1	TGTGCCAGTAGTATTAAGAGACTAGCGGGCGACTCCTACAATGAGCAGTTCTTC	CASSIKRLAGDSYNEQFF
14	-	TRBD1	TRBV7-2	TRBJ1-4	TGTGCCAGCAGCTTGGGACAGAATAATGAAAAACTGTTTTTT	CASSLGQNNEKLFF
14	-	TRBD1	TRBV5-6	TRBJ1-1	TGTGCCAGCAGCTTACTGGACAGGGGCACTGAAGCTTTCTTT	CASSLLDRGTEAFF
18	-	-	TRBV7-9	TRBJ1-6	TGTGCCAGCACCCCAACCCCGAAGAGGGAGGGACATAATTCACCCCTCCACTTT	CASTPTPKREGHNSPLHF
14	-	TRBD1	TRBV7-9	TRBJ1-2	TGTGCCAGCAGCGCCACCGGGACAGACTATGGCTACACCTTC	CASSATGTDYGYTF
17	once	TRBD2	TRBV28	TRBJ2-3	TGTGCCAGCATAGGGGACGAGACTAGCGGGAGTTCAGATACGCAGTATTTT	CASIGDETSGSSDTQYF
13	-	-	TRBV3-1/TRBV3-2	TRBJ1-5	TGTGCCAGCAGCCAAGACGTTAATCAGCCCCAGCATTTT	CASSQDVNQPQHF